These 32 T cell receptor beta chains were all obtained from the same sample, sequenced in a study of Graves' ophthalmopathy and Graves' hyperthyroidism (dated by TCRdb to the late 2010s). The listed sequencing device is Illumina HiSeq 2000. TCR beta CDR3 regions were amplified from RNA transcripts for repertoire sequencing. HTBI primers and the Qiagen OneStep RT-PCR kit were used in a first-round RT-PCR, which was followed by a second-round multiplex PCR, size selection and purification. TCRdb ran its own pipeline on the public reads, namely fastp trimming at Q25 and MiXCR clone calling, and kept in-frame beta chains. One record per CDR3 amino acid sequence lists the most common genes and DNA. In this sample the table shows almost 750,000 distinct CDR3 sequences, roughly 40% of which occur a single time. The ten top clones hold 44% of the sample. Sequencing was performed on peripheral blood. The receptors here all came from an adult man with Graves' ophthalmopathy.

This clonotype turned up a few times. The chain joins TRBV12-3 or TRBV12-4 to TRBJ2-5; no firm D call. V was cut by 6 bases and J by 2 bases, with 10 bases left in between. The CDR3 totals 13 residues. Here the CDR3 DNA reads TGTGCCAGCAGACCGCAGCCACAAGAGACCCAGTACTTC. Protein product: CASRPQPQETQYF.

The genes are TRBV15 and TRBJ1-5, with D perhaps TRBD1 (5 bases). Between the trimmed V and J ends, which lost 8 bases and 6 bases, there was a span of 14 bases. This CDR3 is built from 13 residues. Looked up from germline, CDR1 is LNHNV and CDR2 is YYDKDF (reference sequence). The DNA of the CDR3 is TGTGCCACCCCTCGGGGCTCGGGTCAGCCCCAGCATTTT. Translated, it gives CATPRGSGQPQHF.

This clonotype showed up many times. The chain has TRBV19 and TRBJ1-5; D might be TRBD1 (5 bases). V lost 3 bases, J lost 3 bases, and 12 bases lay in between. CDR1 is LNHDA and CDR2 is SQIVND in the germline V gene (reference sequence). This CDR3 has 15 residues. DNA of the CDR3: TGTGCCAGTAGTATCCAGGGTTTTCCCAATCAGCCCCAGCATTTT. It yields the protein CASSIQGFPNQPQHF.

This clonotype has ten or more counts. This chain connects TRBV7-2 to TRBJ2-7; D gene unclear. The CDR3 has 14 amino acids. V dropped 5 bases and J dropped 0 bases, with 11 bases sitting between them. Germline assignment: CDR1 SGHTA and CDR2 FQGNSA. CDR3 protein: CASSRTDASYEQYF. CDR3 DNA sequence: TGTGCCAGCAGCCGCACGGACGCCTCCTACGAGCAGTACTTC.

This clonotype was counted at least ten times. The CDR3 loop is CASSDTRLMDRETQYF. CDR3 in DNA: TGTGCCAGCAGTGATACCCGACTAATGGACCGTGAGACCCAGTACTTC. This chain uses TRBV2 with TRBJ2-5; a possible D gene is TRBD2 (5 bases). Per germline, CDR1 SNHLY and CDR2 FYNNEI. V lost 3 bases and J 5 bases, leaving 19 bases between the germline ends. The CDR3 is 16 residues long.

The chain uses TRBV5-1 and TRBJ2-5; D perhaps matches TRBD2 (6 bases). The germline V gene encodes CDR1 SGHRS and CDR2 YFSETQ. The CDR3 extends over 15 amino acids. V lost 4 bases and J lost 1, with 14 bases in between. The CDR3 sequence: CASSPRGVLQETQYF. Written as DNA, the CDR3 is TGCGCCAGCAGCCCCCGCGGGGTGCTCCAAGAGACCCAGTACTTC.

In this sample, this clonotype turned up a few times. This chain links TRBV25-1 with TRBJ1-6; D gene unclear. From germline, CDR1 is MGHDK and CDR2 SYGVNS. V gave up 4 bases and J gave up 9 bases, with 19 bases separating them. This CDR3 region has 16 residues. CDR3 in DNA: TGTGCCAGCAGTGCTCAAGCCACGGGCGTCGGTTCACCCCTCCACTTT. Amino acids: CASSAQATGVGSPLHF.

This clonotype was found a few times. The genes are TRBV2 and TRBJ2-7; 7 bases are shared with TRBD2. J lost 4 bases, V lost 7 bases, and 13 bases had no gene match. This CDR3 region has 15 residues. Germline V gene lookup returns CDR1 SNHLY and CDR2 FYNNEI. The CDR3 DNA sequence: TGTGCCAGCACCTTACGGGGGGACCCCGTTTACGAGCAGTACTTC. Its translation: CASTLRGDPVYEQYF.

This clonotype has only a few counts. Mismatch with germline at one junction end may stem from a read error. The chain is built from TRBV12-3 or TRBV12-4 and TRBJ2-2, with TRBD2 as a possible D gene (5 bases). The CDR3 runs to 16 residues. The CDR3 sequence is CASSLYRGPVPGELFF. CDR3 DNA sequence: TGTGCCAGCAGTTTGTATAGAGGGCCGGTCCCCGGGGAGCTATTTTTT.

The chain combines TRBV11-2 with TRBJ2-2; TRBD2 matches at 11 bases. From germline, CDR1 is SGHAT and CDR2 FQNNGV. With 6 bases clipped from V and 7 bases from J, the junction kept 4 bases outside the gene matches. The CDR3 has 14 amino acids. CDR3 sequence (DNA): TGTGCCAGCAGTTTAACTAGCGGGGGCGGGGAGCTGTTTTTT. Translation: CASSLTSGGGELFF. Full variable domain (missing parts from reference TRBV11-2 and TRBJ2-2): EAGVAQSPRYKIIEKRQSVAFWCNPISGHATLYWYQQILGQGPKLLIQFQNNGVVDDSQLPKDRFSAERLKGVDSTLKIQPAKLEDSAVYLCASSLTSGGGELFFGEGSRLTVL.

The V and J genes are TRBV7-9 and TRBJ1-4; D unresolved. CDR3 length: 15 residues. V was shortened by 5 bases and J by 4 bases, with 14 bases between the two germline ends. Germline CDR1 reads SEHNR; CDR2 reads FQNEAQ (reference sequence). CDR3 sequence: CASSTAGQLNEKLFF. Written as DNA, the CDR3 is TGTGCCAGCAGCACAGCCGGGCAACTTAATGAAAAACTGTTTTTT.

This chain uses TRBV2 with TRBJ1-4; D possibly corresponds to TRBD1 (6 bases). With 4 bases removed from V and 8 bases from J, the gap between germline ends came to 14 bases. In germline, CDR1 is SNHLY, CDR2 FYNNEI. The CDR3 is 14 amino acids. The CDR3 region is CASSGQVPREKLFF. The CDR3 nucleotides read TGTGCCAGCAGTGGACAGGTGCCTCGGGAAAAACTGTTTTTT.

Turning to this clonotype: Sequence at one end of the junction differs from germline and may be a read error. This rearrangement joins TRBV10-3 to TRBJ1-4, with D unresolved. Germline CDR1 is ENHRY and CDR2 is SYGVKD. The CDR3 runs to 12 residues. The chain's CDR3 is CASSYTGGKLFF. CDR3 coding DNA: TGTGCCAGCAGTTACACGGGAGGAAAACTGTTTTTT.

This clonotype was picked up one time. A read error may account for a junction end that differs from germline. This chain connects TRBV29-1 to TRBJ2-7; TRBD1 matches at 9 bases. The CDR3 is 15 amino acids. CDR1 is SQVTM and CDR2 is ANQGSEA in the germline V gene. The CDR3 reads CASGRQGGRLYEQYF. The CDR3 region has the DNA TGTGCCAGCGGACGACAGGGGGGTCGACTCTACGAGCAGTACTTC.

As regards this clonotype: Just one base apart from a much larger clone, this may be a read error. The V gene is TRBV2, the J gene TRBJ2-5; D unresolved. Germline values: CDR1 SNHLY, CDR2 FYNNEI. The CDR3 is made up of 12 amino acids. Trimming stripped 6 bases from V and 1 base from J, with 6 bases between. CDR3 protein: CASRDIQETQYF. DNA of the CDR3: TGTGCCAGCAGAGACATCCAAGAGACCCAGTACTTC.

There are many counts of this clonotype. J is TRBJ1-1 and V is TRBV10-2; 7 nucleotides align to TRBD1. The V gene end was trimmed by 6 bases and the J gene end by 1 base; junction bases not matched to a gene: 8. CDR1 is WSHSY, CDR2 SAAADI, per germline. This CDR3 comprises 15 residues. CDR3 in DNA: TGCGCCAGCAGCACACGACAGGGACCGAACACTGAAGCTTTCTTT. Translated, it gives CASSTRQGPNTEAFF.

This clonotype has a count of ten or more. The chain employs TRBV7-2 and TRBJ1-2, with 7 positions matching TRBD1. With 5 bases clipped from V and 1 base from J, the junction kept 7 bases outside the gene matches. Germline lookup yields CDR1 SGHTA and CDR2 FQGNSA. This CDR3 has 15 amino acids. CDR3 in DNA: TGTGCCAGCAGCCCTAGGACAGGCGATAACTATGGCTACACCTTC. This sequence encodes CASSPRTGDNYGYTF. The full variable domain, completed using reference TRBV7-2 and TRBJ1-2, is GAGVSQSPSNKVTEKGKDVELRCDPISGHTALYWYRQSLGQGLEFLIYFQGNSAPDKSGLPSDRFSAERTGGSVSTLTIQRTQQEDSAVYLCASSPRTGDNYGYTFGSGTRLTVV.

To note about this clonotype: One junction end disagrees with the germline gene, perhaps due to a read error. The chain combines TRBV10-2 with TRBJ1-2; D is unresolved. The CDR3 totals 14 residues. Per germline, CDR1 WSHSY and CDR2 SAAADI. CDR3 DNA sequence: TGTGCCAGCAGATCCCTGGGCGCAAGCTATGGCTACACCTTC. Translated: CASRSLGASYGYTF.

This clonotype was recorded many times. The CDR3: CATQQGANTEAFF. CDR3 nucleotides: TGTGCCACCCAACAGGGGGCCAACACTGAAGCTTTCTTT. The rearrangement joins TRBV10-3 to TRBJ1-1, with TRBD1 identical over 9 bases. This CDR3 spans 13 amino acids. V shed 10 bases, J shed 2 bases, and the junction held 5 bases outside the gene matches. In germline, CDR1 is ENHRY, CDR2 SYGVKD.

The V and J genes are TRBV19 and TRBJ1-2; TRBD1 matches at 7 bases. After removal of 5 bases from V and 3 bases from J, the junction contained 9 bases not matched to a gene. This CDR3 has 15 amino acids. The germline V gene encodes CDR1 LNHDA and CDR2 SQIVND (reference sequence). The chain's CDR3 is CASSPRQGADYGYTF. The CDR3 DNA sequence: TGTGCCAGTAGTCCACGACAGGGTGCGGACTATGGCTACACCTTC.

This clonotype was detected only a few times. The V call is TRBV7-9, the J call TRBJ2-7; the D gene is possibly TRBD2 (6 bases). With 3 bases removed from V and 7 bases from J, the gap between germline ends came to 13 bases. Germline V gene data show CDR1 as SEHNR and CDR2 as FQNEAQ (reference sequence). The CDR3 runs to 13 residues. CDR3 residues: CASSLEGLAEQYF. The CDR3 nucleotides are TGTGCCAGCAGCTTGGAGGGACTGGCAGAGCAGTACTTC.

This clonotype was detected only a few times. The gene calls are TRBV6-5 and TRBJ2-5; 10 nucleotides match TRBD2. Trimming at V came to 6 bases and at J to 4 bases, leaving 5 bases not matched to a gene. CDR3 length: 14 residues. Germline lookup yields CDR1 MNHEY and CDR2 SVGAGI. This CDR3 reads CASRASGSGETQYF. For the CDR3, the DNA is TGTGCCAGCAGGGCTAGCGGGAGCGGAGAGACCCAGTACTTC.

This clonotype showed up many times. The DNA of the CDR3 is TGCAGTGCACCGACAGGGCGCAATCAGCCCCAGCATTTT. Translating gives CSAPTGRNQPQHF. This chain connects TRBV20-1 to TRBJ1-5; 7 positions match TRBD1. Per germline, CDR1 DFQATT and CDR2 SNEGSKA (reference sequence). The CDR3 is 13 residues long. The V gene end was trimmed by 6 bases and the J gene end by 2 bases; junction bases not matched to a gene: 4.

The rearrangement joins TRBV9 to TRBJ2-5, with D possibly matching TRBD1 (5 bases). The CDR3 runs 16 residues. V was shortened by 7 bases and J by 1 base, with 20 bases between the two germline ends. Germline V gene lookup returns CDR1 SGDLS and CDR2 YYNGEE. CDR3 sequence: CASSPQAAQFQETQYF. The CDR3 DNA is TGTGCCAGCTCACCACAGGCAGCCCAGTTCCAAGAGACCCAGTACTTC.

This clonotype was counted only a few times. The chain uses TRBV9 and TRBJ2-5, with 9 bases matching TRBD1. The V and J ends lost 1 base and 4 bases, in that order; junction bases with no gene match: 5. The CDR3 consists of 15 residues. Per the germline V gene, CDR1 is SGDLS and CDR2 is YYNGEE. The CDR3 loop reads CASSVRDREGETQYF. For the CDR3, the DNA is TGTGCCAGCAGCGTAAGGGACAGGGAAGGAGAGACCCAGTACTTC.

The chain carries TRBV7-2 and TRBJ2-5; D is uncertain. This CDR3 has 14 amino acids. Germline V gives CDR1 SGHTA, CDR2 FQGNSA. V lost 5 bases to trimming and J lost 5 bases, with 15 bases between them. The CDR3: CASSTTARSETQYF. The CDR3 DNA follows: TGTGCCAGCAGCACAACAGCGCGATCGGAGACCCAGTACTTC.

Here the CDR3 reads CASRRRKGQVMNTEAFF. CDR3 DNA sequence: TGTGCCAGCAGACGCCGAAAAGGACAGGTTATGAACACTGAAGCTTTCTTT. V usage is TRBV10-3 and J usage is TRBJ1-1; TRBD1 matches at 7 bases. CDR3 length: 17 residues. The J segment lost 0 bases and the V segment lost 10 bases, leaving 17 bases of the junction unmatched. CDR1 is ENHRY and CDR2 is SYGVKD in the germline V gene.

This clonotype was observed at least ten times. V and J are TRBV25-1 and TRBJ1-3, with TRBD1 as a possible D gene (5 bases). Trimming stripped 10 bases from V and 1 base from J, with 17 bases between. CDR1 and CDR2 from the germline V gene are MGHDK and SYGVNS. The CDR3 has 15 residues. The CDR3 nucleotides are TGTGCCAACAACGGGGGGTTAAGGTCTGGAAACACCATATATTTT. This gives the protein CANNGGLRSGNTIYF.

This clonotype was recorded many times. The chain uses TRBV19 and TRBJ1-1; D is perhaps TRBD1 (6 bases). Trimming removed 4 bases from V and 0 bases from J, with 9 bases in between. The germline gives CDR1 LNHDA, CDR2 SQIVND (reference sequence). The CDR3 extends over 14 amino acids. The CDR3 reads CASSKQGMNTEAFF. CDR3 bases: TGTGCCAGTAGTAAACAGGGAATGAACACTGAAGCTTTCTTT.

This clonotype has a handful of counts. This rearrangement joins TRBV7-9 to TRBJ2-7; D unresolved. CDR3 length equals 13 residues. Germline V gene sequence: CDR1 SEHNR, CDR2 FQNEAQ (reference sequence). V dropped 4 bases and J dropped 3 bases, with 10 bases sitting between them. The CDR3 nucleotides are TGTGCCAGCAGCTGGTCAAGGAGCTACGAGCAGTACTTC. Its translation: CASSWSRSYEQYF. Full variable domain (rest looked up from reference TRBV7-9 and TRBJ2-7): DTGVSQNPRHKITKRGQNVTFRCDPISEHNRLYWYRQTLGQGPEFLTYFQNEAQLEKSRLLSDRFSAERPKGSFSTLEIQRTEQGDSAMYLCASSWSRSYEQYFGPGTRLTVT.

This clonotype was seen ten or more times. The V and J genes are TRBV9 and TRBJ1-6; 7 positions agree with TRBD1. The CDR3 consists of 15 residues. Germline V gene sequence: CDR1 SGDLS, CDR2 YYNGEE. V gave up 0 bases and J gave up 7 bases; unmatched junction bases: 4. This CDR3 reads CASSVADRRNSPLHF. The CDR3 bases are TGTGCCAGCAGCGTAGCGGACAGGCGGAATTCACCCCTCCACTTT.

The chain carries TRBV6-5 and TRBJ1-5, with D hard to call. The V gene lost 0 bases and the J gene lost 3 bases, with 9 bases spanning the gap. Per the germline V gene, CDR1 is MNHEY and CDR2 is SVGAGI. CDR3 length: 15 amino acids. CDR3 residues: CASSYSGKSNQPQHF. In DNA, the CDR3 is TGTGCCAGCAGTTACTCGGGCAAGTCCAATCAGCCCCAGCATTTT.